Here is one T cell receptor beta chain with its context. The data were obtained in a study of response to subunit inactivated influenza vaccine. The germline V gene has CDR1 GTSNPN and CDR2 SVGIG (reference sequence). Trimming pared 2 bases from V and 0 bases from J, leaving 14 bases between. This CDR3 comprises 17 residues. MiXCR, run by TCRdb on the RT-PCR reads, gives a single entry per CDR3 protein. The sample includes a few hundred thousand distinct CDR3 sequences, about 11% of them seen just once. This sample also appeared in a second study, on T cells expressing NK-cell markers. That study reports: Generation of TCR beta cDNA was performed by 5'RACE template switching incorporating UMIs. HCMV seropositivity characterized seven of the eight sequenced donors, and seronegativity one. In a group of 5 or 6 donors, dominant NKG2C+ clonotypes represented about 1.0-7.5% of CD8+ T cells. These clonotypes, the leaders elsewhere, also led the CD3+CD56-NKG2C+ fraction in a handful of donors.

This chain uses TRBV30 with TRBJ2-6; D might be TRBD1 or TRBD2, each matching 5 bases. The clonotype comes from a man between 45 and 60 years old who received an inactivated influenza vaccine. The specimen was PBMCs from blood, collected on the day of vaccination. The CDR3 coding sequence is TGTGCCTGGAGTCTCGGGACCCTCAGCTCTGGGGCCAACGTCCTGACTTTC. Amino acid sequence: CAWSLGTLSSGANVLTF.